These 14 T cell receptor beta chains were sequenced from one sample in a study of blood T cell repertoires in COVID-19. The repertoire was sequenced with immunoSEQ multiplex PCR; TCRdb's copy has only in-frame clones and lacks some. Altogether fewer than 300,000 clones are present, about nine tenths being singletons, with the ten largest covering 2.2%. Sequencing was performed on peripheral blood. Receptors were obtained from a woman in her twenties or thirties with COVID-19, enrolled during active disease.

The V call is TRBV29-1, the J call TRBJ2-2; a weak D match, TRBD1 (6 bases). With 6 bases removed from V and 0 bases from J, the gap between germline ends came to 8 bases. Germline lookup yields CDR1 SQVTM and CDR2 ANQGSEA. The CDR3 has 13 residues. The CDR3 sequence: CSVGQANTGELFF. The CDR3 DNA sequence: TGCAGCGTGGGACAAGCGAACACCGGGGAGCTGTTTTTT.

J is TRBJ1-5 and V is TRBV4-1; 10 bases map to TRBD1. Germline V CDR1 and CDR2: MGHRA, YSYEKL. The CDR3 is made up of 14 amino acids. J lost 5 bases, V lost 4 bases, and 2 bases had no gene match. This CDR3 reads CASSRDRGDQPQHF. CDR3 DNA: TGCGCCAGCAGCCGGGACAGGGGAGATCAGCCCCAGCATTTT.

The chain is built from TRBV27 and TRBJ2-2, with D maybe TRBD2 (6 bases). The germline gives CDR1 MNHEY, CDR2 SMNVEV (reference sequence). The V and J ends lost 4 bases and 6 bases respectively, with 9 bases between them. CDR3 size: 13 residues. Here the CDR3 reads CASSWRGAGELFF. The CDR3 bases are TGTGCCAGCAGTTGGAGGGGTGCCGGGGAGCTGTTTTTT.

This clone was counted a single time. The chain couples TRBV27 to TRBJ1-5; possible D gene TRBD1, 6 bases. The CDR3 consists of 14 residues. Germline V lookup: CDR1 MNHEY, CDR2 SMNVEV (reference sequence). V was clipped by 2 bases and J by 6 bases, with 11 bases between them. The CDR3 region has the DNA TGTGCCAGCAGTTTAAATGGGGGCGTTCAGCCCCAGCATTTT. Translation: CASSLNGGVQPQHF.

CDR3: CASLGQGVYEQYF. CDR3 coding DNA: TGTGCCAGCCTCGGACAGGGGGTGTACGAGCAGTACTTC. The chain recombines TRBV28 with TRBJ2-7; 10 positions match TRBD1. V was clipped by 8 bases and J by 4 bases; unmatched bases: 5. This CDR3 spans 13 amino acids. Per germline, CDR1 MDHEN and CDR2 SYDVKM. The full variable domain, completed using reference TRBV28 and TRBJ2-7, is DVKVTQSSRYLVKRTGEKVFLECVQDMDHENMFWYRQDPGLGLRLIYFSYDVKMKEKGDIPEGYSVSREKKERFSLILESASTNQTSMYLCASLGQGVYEQYFGPGTRLTVT.

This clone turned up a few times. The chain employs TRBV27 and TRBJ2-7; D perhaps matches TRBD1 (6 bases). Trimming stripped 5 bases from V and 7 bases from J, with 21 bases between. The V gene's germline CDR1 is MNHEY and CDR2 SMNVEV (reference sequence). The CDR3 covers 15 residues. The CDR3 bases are TGTGCCAGCAGTCCACTACAGGGTAGTTTGGAAGAGCAGTACTTC. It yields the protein CASSPLQGSLEEQYF.

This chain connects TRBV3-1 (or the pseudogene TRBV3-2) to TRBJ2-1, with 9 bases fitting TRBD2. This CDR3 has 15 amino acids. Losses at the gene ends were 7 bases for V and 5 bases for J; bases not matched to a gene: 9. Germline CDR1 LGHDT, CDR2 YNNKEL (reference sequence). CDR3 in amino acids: CASTPGGRANNEQFF. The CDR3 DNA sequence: TGTGCCAGCACCCCGGGCGGGAGGGCCAACAATGAGCAGTTCTTC.

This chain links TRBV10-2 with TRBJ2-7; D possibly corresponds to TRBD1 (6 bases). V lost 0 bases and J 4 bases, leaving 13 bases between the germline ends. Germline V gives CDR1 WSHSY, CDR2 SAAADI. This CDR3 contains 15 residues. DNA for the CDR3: TGCGCCAGCAGTGAGTCAGGGACAAACATTTACGAGCAGTACTTC. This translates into CASSESGTNIYEQYF.

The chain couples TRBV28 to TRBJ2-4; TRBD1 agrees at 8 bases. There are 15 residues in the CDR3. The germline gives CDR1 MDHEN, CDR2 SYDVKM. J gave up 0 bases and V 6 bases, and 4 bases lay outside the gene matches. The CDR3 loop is CASSRQGKAKNIQYF. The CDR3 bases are TGTGCCAGCAGCCGACAGGGGAAAGCCAAAAACATTCAGTACTTC.

CDR3 nucleotides: TGTGCCAGCAGTGGGATGGGTTCTAGCGGGAGAAACTACAATGAGCAGTTCTTC. Translated, it gives CASSGMGSSGRNYNEQFF. The rearrangement uses TRBV6-1 and TRBJ2-1; 10 bases agree with TRBD2. The CDR3 is 18 amino acids. Trimming removed 4 bases from V and 3 bases from J; junction bases left unmatched: 12. Per germline, CDR1 MNHNS and CDR2 SASEGT.

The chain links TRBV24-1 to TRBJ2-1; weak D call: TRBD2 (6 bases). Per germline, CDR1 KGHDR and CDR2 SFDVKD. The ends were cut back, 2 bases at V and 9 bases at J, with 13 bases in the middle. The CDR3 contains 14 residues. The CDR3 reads CATSDSLSGGEQFF. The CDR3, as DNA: TGTGCCACCAGTGATTCCCTTAGCGGTGGTGAGCAGTTCTTC.

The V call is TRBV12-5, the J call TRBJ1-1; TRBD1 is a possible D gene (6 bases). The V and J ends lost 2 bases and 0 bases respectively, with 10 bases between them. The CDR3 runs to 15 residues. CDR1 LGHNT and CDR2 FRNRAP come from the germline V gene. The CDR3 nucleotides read TGTGCTAGTGGTTTGCATCAGGGGTTGAACACTGAAGCTTTCTTT. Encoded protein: CASGLHQGLNTEAFF.

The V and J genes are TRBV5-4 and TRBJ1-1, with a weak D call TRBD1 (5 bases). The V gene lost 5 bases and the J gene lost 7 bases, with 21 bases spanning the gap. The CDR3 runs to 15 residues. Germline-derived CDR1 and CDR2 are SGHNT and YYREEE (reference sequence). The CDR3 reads CASRSEGWGDGEAFF. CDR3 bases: TGTGCCAGCAGGAGCGAAGGGTGGGGGGACGGTGAAGCTTTCTTT.

CDR3 sequence reads: CASSPELAGGASYEQYF. The CDR3 bases are TGTGCCAGCAGCCCCGAGTTGGCAGGGGGTGCCTCCTACGAGCAGTACTTC. The chain recombines TRBV7-6 with TRBJ2-7, with 7 bases identical to TRBD1. J was trimmed by 0 bases and V by 5 bases; bases with no gene match: 13. This CDR3 comprises 17 residues. Germline CDR1 is SGHVS and CDR2 is FNYEAQ.